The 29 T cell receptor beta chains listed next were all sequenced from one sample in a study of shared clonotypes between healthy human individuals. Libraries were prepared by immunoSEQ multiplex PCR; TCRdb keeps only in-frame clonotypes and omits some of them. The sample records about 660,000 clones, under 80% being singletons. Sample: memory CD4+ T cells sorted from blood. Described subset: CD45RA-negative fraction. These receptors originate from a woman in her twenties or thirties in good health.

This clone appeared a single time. The CDR3 DNA follows: TGTGCCAGCAGCTTATCCTGGGGTACAACTAATGAAAAACTGTTTTTT. This codes for CASSLSWGTTNEKLFF. The V gene is TRBV7-8, the J gene TRBJ1-4; D call uncertain. From germline, CDR1 is SGHVS and CDR2 FQNEAQ. The CDR3 covers 16 residues. Between the trimmed V and J ends, which lost 2 bases and 0 bases, there was a span of 10 bases.

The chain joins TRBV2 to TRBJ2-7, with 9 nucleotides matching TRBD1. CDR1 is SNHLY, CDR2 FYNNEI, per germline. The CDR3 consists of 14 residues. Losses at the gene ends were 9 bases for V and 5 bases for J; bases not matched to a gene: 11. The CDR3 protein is CASYRDREAHEQYF. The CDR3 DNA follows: TGTGCCAGTTACCGGGACAGGGAGGCCCACGAGCAGTACTTC. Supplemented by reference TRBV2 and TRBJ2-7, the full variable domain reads EPEVTQTPSHQVTQMGQEVILRCVPISNHLYFYWYRQILGQKVEFLVSFYNNEISEKSEIFDDQFSVERPDGSNFTLKIRSTKLEDSAMYFCASYRDREAHEQYFGPGTRLTVT.

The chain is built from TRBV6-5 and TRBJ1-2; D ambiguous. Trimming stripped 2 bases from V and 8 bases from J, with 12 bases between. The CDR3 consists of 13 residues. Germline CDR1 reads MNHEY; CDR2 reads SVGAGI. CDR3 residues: CASSYLWRGGYTF. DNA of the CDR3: TGTGCCAGCAGTTACCTGTGGCGCGGAGGCTACACCTTC.

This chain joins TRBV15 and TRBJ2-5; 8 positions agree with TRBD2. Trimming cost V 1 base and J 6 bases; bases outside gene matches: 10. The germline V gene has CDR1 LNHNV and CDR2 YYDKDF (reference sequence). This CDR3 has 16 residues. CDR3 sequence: CATSRGQGLDIQTQYF. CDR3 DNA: TGTGCCACCAGCAGAGGTCAGGGACTAGATATTCAGACCCAGTACTTC.

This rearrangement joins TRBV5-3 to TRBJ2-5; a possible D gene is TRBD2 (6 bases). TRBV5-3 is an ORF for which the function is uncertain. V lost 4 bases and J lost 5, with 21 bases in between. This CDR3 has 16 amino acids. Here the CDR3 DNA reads TGTGCCAGAAGCCGTACCCGGGAGTCCCGGCGGGAGACCCAGTACTTC. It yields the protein CARSRTRESRRETQYF.

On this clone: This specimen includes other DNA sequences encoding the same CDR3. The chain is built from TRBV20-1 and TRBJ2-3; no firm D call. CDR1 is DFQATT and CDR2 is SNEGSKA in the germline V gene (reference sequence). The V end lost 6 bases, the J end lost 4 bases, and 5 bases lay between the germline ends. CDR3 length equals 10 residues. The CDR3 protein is CSARADTQYF. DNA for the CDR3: TGCAGTGCACGAGCAGATACGCAGTATTTT.

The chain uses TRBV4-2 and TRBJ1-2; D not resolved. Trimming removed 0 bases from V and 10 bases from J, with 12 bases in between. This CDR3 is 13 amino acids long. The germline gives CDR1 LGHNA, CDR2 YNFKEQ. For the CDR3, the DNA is TGTGCCAGCAGCCAAGAAACCCACGAGGACTACACCTTC. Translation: CASSQETHEDYTF.

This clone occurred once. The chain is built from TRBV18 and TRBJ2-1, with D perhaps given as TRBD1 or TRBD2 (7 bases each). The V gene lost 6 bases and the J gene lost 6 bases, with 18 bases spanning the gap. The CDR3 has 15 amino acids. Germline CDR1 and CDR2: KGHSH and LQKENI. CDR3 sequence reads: CASSPQAGQTNEQFF. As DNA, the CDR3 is TGTGCCAGCTCGCCCCAAGCGGGACAGACCAATGAGCAGTTCTTC.

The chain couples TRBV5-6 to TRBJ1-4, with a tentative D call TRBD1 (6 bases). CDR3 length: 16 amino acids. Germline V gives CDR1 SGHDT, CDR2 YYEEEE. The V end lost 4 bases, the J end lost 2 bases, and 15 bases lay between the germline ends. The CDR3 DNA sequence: TGTGCCAGCAGCGCCACTAGGGGGAAGACTAATGAAAAACTGTTTTTT. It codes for CASSATRGKTNEKLFF.

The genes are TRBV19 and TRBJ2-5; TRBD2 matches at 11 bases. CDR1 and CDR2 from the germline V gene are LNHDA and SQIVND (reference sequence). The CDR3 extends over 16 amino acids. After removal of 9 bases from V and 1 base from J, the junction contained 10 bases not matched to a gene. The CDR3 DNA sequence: TGTGCCAGCAGCCCCGGACTAGCGGGCCTCCAAGAGACCCAGTACTTC. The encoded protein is CASSPGLAGLQETQYF. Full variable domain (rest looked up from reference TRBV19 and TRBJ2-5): DGGITQSPKYLFRKEGQNVTLSCEQNLNHDAMYWYRQDPGQGLRLIYYSQIVNDFQKGDIAEGYSVSREKKESFPLTVTSAQKNPTAFYLCASSPGLAGLQETQYFGPGTRLLVL.

CDR3 coding DNA: TGTGCCAGTAGTATGGGGACAGGGGGTTATCAGCCCCAGCATTTT. The encoded protein is CASSMGTGGYQPQHF. This chain joins TRBV19 and TRBJ1-5; 11 nucleotides align to TRBD1. V shed 3 bases and J 5 bases; nucleotides not matched to a gene: 3. Germline V lookup: CDR1 LNHDA, CDR2 SQIVND (reference sequence). CDR3 length equals 15 residues.

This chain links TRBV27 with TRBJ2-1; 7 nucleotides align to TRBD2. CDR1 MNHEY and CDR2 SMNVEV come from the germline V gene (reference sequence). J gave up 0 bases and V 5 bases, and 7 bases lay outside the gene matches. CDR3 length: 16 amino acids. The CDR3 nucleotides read TGTGCCAGCAGTGGGGGGGTATTGAGCTCCTACAATGAGCAGTTCTTC. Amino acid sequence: CASSGGVLSSYNEQFF.

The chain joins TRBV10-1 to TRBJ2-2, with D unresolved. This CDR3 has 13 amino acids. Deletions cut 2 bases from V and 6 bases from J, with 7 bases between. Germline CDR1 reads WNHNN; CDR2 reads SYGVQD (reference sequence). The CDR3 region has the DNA TGCGCCAGCAGTGAGGCATCCCCCGGGGAGCTGTTTTTT. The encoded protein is CASSEASPGELFF.

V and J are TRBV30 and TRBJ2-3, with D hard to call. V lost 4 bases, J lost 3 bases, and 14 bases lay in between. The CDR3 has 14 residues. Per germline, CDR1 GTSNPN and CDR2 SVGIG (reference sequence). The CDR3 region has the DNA TGTGCCTGGACATCCCTGTCGGTAACAGATACGCAGTATTTT. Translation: CAWTSLSVTDTQYF.

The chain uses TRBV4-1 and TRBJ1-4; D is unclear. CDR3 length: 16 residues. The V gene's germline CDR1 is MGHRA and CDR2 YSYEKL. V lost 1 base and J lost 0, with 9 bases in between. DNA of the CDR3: TGCGCCAGCAGCCAAGCAATCAGAGCAACTAATGAAAAACTGTTTTTT. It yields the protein CASSQAIRATNEKLFF.

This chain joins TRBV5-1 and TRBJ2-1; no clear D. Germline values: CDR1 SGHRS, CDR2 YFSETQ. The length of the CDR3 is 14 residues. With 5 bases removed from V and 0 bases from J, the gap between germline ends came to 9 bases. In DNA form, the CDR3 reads TGCGCCAGCAGTACGACTCCCTCCTACAATGAGCAGTTCTTC. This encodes CASSTTPSYNEQFF.

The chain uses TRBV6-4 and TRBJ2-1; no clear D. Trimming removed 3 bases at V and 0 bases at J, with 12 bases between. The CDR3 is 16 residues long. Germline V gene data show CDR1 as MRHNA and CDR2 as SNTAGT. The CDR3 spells CASSEDGHSSYNEQFF. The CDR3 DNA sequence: TGTGCCAGCAGTGAGGACGGTCATAGCTCCTACAATGAGCAGTTCTTC.

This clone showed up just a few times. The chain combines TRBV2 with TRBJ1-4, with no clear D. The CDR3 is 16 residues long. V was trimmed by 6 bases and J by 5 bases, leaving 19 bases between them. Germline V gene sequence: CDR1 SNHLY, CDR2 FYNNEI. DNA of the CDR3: TGTGCCAGCAGCTCCTTAGGCCGGACGGAAAATGAAAAACTGTTTTTT. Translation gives CASSSLGRTENEKLFF.

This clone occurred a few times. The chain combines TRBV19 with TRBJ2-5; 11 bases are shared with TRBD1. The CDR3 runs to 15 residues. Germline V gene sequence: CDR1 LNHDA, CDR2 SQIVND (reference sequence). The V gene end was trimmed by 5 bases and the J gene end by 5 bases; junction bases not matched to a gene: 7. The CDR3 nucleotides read TGTGCCAGTAGTCCCGGACAGGGGGCTTTTGAGACCCAGTACTTC. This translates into CASSPGQGAFETQYF.

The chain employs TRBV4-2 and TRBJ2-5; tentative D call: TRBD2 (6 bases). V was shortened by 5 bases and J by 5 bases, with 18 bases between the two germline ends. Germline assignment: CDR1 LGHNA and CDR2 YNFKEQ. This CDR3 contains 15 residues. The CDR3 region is CASSNRDSRTETQYF. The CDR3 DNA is TGTGCCAGCAGCAACCGGGACTCAAGGACCGAGACCCAGTACTTC.

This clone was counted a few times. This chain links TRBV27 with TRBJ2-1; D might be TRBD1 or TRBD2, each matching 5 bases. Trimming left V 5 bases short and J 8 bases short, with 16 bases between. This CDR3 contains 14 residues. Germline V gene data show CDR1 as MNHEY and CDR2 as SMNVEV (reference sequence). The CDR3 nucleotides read TGTGCCAGCAGTCACCGGGGCCCCCCCGATGAGCAGTTCTTC. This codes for CASSHRGPPDEQFF.

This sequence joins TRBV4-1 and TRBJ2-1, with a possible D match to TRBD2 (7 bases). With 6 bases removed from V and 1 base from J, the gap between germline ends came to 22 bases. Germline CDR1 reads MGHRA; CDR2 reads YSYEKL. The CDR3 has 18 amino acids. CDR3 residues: CASRLSDSPGLSYNEQFF. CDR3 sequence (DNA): TGCGCCAGCAGACTCTCGGACAGTCCGGGACTATCCTACAATGAGCAGTTCTTC.

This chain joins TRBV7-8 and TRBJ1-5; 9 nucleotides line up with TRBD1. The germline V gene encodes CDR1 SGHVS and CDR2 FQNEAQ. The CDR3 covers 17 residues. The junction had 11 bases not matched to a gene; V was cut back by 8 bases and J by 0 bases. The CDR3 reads CASLKGWTGDSNQPQHF. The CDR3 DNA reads TGTGCCAGCCTGAAAGGGTGGACAGGGGATAGCAATCAGCCCCAGCATTTT. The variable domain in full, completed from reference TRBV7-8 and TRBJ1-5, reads GAGVSQSPRYKVAKRGQDVALRCDPISGHVSLFWYQQALGQGPEFLTYFQNEAQLDKSGLPSDRFFAERPEGSVSTLKIQRTQQEDSAVYLCASLKGWTGDSNQPQHFGDGTRLSIL.

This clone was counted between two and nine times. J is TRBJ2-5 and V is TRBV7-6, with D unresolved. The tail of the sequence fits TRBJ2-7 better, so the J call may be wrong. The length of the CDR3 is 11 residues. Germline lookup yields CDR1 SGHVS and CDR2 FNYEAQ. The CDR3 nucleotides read TGTGCCAGCAGCTTATACCACGAGCAGTACTTC. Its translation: CASSLYHEQYF.

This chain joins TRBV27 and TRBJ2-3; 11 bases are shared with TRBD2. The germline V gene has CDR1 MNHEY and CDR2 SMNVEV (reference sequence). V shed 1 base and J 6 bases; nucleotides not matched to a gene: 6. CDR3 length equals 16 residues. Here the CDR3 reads CASSLLASSGRDTQYF. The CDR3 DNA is TGTGCCAGCAGTTTATTAGCGTCTAGCGGGAGGGATACGCAGTATTTT.

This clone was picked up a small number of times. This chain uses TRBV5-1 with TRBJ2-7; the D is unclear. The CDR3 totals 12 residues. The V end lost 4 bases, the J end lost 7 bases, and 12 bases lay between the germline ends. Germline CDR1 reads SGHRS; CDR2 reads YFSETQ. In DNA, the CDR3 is TGCGCCAGCAGCCTAAGGACGGAGGAGCAGTACTTC. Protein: CASSLRTEEQYF.

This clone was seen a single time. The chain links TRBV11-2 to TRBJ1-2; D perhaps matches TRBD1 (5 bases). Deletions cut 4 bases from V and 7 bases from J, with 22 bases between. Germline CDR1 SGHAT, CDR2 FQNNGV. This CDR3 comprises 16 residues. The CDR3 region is CASSSGLGESGIGYTF. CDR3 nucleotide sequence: TGTGCCAGCAGCTCCGGACTGGGGGAGTCCGGGATTGGCTACACCTTC.

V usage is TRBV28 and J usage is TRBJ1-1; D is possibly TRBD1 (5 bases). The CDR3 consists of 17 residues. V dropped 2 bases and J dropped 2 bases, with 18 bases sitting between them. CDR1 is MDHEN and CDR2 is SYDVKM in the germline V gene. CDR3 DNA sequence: TGTGCCAGCAGTTTAGGACCTTGGGGCGACAAAAACACTGAAGCTTTCTTT. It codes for CASSLGPWGDKNTEAFF.

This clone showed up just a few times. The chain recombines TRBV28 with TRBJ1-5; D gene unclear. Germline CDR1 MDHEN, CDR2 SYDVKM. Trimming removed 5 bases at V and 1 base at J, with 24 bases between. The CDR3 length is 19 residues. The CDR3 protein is CASSKVALFLRRSNQPQHF. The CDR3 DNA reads TGTGCCAGCAGTAAGGTCGCCTTGTTCCTGCGCAGGAGCAATCAGCCCCAGCATTTT.